The clone carrying this T cell receptor beta chain was counted a single time. This specimen belongs to a study of blood T cell repertoires in COVID-19. Study-level background: Sites across the United States, Italy and Spain contributed samples from acute and convalescent COVID-19. The cDNA or gDNA used as material had been derived from T cells, B-cell-depleted T cells, or PBMCs.

Methods used by the authors: Using reference gene primer amplification, nucleated cell counts were estimated. Some clones are missing from TCRdb's copy, which holds only in-frame ones; the method was immunoSEQ multiplex PCR. Clone size and V and J calls were adopted from that table, with D and trimming inferred from the DNA. Here the sample spans approximately 290,000 clones, 85% to 90% being singletons. Those enrolled in Seattle joined during active infection and were followed longitudinally afterward. The sequence was obtained from a woman in her 30s with COVID-19, enrolled during active disease. The sample comprised peripheral blood.

CDR3 loop: CSTNRVNEQFF. The DNA for the CDR3 is TGCAGTACTAACCGCGTCAATGAGCAGTTCTTC. The chain has TRBV20-1 and TRBJ2-1; D uncertain. This CDR3 is built from 11 residues. With 8 bases removed from V and 6 bases from J, the gap between germline ends came to 11 bases. Germline V gene data show CDR1 as DFQATT and CDR2 as SNEGSKA (reference sequence).